This TCR beta chain originates from a study of T-cell reconstitution after alpha-beta-depleted transplantation in children. Germline CDR1 is DFQATT and CDR2 is SNEGSKA (reference sequence). The CDR3 has 10 amino acids. V lost 6 bases, J lost 4 bases, and 5 bases lay in between. Unique molecular identifiers featured in how the TCRbeta library was prepared. TCRdb fed the PCR reads into MiXCR, producing one record per CDR3 protein. The sample has a few hundred thousand distinct CDR3 sequences; roughly two fifths are singletons. The study, taken as a whole, reports: Counts and diversity of T cells one year after transplant came mostly from newly produced T cells. Surviving recipient cells, namely T cells and thymic progenitors, were the source of high day-60 TCRbeta diversity in some patients. It was reported that alpha-beta T cells came from several hundred expanded graft clones (about two months after transplant).

On this clonotype: Its matching antigen is unknown.

The clonotype comes from a girl aged 2-10 years with aplastic anemia, due to receive a stem cell transplant. This sample comprised PBMCs, obtained before TCRalphabeta/CD19-depleted stem cell transplant. J is TRBJ2-3 and V is TRBV20-1; D not resolved. For the CDR3, the DNA is TGCAGTGCCCGCTCAGATACGCAGTATTTT. This encodes CSARSDTQYF.